This TCR beta chain was identified during a study of T cell repertoires and Cas9 in healthy adults. In the study overall: Characterization of SpCas9-reactive CD4 and CD8 T cells covered multi-effector potency, cytotoxicity and lineage. General study points: SpCas9-reactive regulatory T cells reportedly mitigated SpCas9-reactive effector T cells in vitro.

The CDR3 runs 15 residues. V lost 0 bases and J lost 5; bases outside the gene matches: 5. Germline loops: CDR1 SGHTS, CDR2 YDEGEE. In regard to this clone: The antigen remains undetermined.

Assay: immunoSEQ multiplex PCR; the TCRdb copy retains only in-frame clones and omits some. The data show about 22,000 clones, 85% to 95% seen once. The sequencing sample was made of CD4+ effector T cells (CD127+, CD25-, CD137-, CD154-) from PBMCs; culture status not recorded. The origin of this receptor is a human donor in good health. This chain links TRBV5-8 with TRBJ2-5; 9 nucleotides match TRBD2. The CDR3 here is CASSLEGLAMETQYF. For the CDR3, the DNA is TGTGCCAGCAGCTTGGAGGGACTAGCTATGGAGACCCAGTACTTC.